This T cell receptor beta chain derives from a study of OX40 agonist ivuxolimab in advanced cancers. About the research overall: Every patient in dose escalation had hepatocellular carcinoma, melanoma, renal cell or head and neck cancer. Partial responses, seen in three patients, involved one hepatocellular carcinoma and two cutaneous melanomas. Findings and caveats of the study: CD8+ T cells were the subset that, on average, had more expanded clones than CD4+.

With 3 bases clipped from V and 4 bases from J, the junction kept 3 bases outside the gene matches. This CDR3 has 14 residues. Germline-derived CDR1 and CDR2 are SGHAT and FQNNGV. Blood was sampled at baseline, cycle 4 day 1, and cycle 7 day 1. Data came from immunoSEQ multiplex PCR; TCRdb stores just in-frame clones and leaves some out. The sample has several thousand clones, 86% seen once. Turning to this clone: The antigen remains undetermined.

This sequence originates from an adult with an advanced solid tumor such as melanoma, head and neck, liver or kidney cancer. The chain employs TRBV11-2 and TRBJ2-5; 9 bases agree with TRBD1. Source: CD4+ or CD8+ T cells sorted from blood, taken in a trial of the OX40 agonist ivuxolimab. The chain's CDR3 is CASSFRTGAETQYF. The DNA for the CDR3 is TGTGCCAGCAGCTTCCGGACAGGGGCAGAGACCCAGTACTTC.